This TCR beta chain was identified during a study of blood T cells in healthy people across ages. As for this clonotype: What it recognizes is unknown.

Primed by a sample-barcoded 5' primer and a J-beta primer mix, a second PCR proceeded for roughly 7 to 11 cycles. TCRdb analysed the 5' RACE reads with MiXCR anew, one entry per CDR3 protein. The data show over 1,500,000 distinct CDR3 sequences, about two fifths seen once. This CDR3 region has 15 residues. The V gene lost 5 bases and the J gene lost 0 bases, with 13 bases spanning the gap. Germline V lookup: CDR1 SGHTA, CDR2 FQGNSA. General observations from the study: Across the age range, TCR beta diversity per million T cells fell in a roughly linear way. Strong correlation linked observed beta diversity and percent naive T cells. Aged donors had fewer naive CD4+ cells and lower diversity than long-lived donors.

Each donor had ten milliliters of peripheral blood drawn. Sequenced sample: blood. The source of this sequence is a human donor in good health. This chain links TRBV7-2 with TRBJ1-1; no clear D. For the CDR3, the DNA is TGTGCCAGCAGCCTGGACGGAGAGGTGAACACTGAAGCTTTCTTT. Encoded protein: CASSLDGEVNTEAFF. Filled out from reference TRBV7-2 and TRBJ1-1, the complete variable domain reads GAGVSQSPSNKVTEKGKDVELRCDPISGHTALYWYRQSLGQGLEFLIYFQGNSAPDKSGLPSDRFSAERTGGSVSTLTIQRTQQEDSAVYLCASSLDGEVNTEAFFGQGTRLTVV.